The sequence of this T cell receptor (beta chain) was determined in a study of blood T cell repertoires in COVID-19. Per the authors' pipeline: Reference gene primer amplification yielded estimated nucleated cell counts. Using immunoSEQ multiplex PCR, the repertoire was profiled, and TCRdb retains in-frame clones only, with some absent. V and J calls and clone size come straight from that table; D and trimming were deduced from the DNA. The sample comprises about 170,000 clones, roughly 85% of which are singletons, and roughly a tenth rests with the top ten. Per the germline V gene, CDR1 is MNHNS and CDR2 is SASEGT. The J segment lost 1 base and the V segment lost 1 base, leaving 1 base of the junction unmatched. The CDR3 has 15 amino acids.

This TCR came from a woman aged 80 or over with active or convalescent COVID-19. The source material was peripheral blood. This chain links TRBV6-1 with TRBJ1-1; 9 nucleotides line up with TRBD1. The CDR3: CASSEGQGENTEAFF. CDR3 in DNA: TGTGCCAGCAGTGAAGGACAGGGGGAGAACACTGAAGCTTTCTTT.